A selection of T cell receptor beta chains follows, all from one sample in a study of chemoradiotherapy in HPV16-positive cancers. Profiling relied on immunoSEQ multiplex PCR, and the TCRdb table lists in-frame clones only, not all of them. The sample contains about 12,000 clones, around 91% of which appear only once. The sample was taken from a patient who underwent chemoradiotherapy. All receptors derive from a human donor with HPV-associated anogenital cancer. The CDR3 runs from the conserved cysteine through the conserved F or W. The D gene is left open where the match is weak. Some rows mark clone size as missing; the rest say once, few, many or name a class of expanded clone.

V: TRBV28; D: NA; J: TRBJ1-3; size: NA; CDR3: CASSLPLHSGNTIYF; DNA: TGTGCCAGCAGTTTACCCTTGCACTCTGGAAACACCATATATTTT
V: TRBV6-1; D: TRBD1; J: TRBJ2-2; size: NA; CDR3: CASRGQGRTGELFF; DNA: TGTGCCAGCAGGGGACAGGGGAGGACCGGGGAGCTGTTTTTT
V: TRBV10-3; D: TRBD2; J: TRBJ2-7; size: NA; CDR3: CAAGREVPYEQYF; DNA: TGTGCCGCCGGTCGGGAGGTTCCCTACGAGCAGTACTTC
V: TRBV10-2; D: TRBD2; J: TRBJ2-1; size: NA; CDR3: CASRASGPYNEQFF; DNA: TGCGCCAGCAGGGCTAGCGGGCCCTACAATGAGCAGTTCTTC
V: TRBV4-2; D: TRBD1; J: TRBJ2-3; size: NA; CDR3: CASTPGQGSTDTQYF; DNA: TGTGCCAGCACCCCGGGACAGGGAAGCACAGATACGCAGTATTTT
V: TRBV4-2; D: NA; J: TRBJ2-1; size: NA; CDR3: CASSPLGPNYNEQFF; DNA: TGTGCCAGCAGCCCCTTGGGGCCCAACTACAATGAGCAGTTCTTC
V: TRBV2; D: NA; J: TRBJ2-1; size: NA; CDR3: CASSQDWLRVF; DNA: TGTGCCAGCAGTCAGGACTGGCTTAGGGTCTTC
V: TRBV29-1; D: TRBD1; J: TRBJ2-1; size: once; CDR3: CSAGTGVYEQFF; DNA: TGCAGCGCCGGGACAGGGGTGTATGAGCAGTTCTTC
V: TRBV6-1; D: NA; J: TRBJ1-5; size: NA; CDR3: CASSEWALQPQHF; DNA: TGTGCCAGCAGTGAATGGGCTCTTCAGCCCCAGCATTTT
V: TRBV9; D: NA; J: TRBJ1-3; size: NA; CDR3: CASSSTGSSGNTIYF; DNA: TGTGCCAGCAGCAGTACAGGGAGCTCTGGAAACACCATATATTTT
V: TRBV13; D: NA; J: TRBJ2-5; size: NA; CDR3: CASSLSHGTVQETQYF; DNA: TGTGCCAGCAGCTTGTCCCATGGGACCGTACAAGAGACCCAGTACTTC
V: TRBV30; D: NA; J: TRBJ1-2; size: NA; CDR3: CAWSPSRFNYGYTF; DNA: TGTGCCTGGAGTCCTAGCAGATTTAACTATGGCTACACCTTC
V: TRBV11-1; D: TRBD2; J: TRBJ2-7; size: once; CDR3: CASRHRGRASYEQYF; DNA: TGTGCCAGCAGGCATCGGGGGAGGGCCTCCTACGAGCAGTACTTC
V: TRBV2; D: TRBD2; J: TRBJ2-7; size: NA; CDR3: CASSALGTSGSYEQYF; DNA: TGTGCCAGCAGTGCCCTTGGGACTAGCGGGAGTTACGAGCAGTACTTC
V: TRBV2; D: NA; J: TRBJ2-5; size: NA; CDR3: CASWAPSSQETQYF; DNA: TGTGCCAGTTGGGCCCCCTCTAGCCAAGAGACCCAGTACTTC
V: TRBV6-6; D: NA; J: TRBJ2-2; size: NA; CDR3: CASRGGRSNTGELFF; DNA: TGTGCCAGCAGAGGTGGGCGATCGAACACCGGGGAGCTGTTTTTT
V: TRBV6-5; D: NA; J: TRBJ2-3; size: NA; CDR3: CASSYSSGPGTDTQYF; DNA: TGTGCCAGCAGTTACTCTAGCGGACCAGGCACAGATACGCAGTATTTT
V: TRBV6-1; D: TRBD1; J: TRBJ2-7; size: NA; CDR3: CASGGQTGSLYEQYF; DNA: TGTGCCAGCGGGGGCCAGACAGGGTCCCTCTACGAGCAGTACTTC
V: TRBV7-7; D: NA; J: TRBJ2-1; size: NA; CDR3: CASSFSGVNEQFF; DNA: TGTGCCAGCAGCTTCTCAGGGGTAAATGAGCAGTTCTTC
V: TRBV19; D: TRBD1; J: TRBJ1-2; size: once; CDR3: CASSIAADRVYGYTF; DNA: TGTGCCAGTAGTATTGCGGCGGACAGGGTCTATGGCTACACCTTC
V: TRBV6-1; D: NA; J: TRBJ2-7; size: NA; CDR3: CASSEEGVVGLLGYEQYF; DNA: TGTGCCAGCAGTGAAGAGGGGGTGGTTGGGCTGCTGGGTTACGAGCAGTACTTC
V: TRBV6-4; D: TRBD2; J: TRBJ2-1; size: NA; CDR3: CATKREGRQFF; DNA: TGTGCCACCAAGCGGGAAGGGAGGCAGTTCTTC
V: TRBV5-4; D: TRBD2; J: TRBJ2-1; size: NA; CDR3: CASSVGTTYNEQFF; DNA: TGTGCCAGCAGCGTAGGGACTACTTACAATGAGCAGTTCTTC
V: TRBV5-1; D: TRBD1; J: TRBJ1-3; size: NA; CDR3: CASSAGQPSGNTIYF; DNA: TGCGCCAGCAGCGCGGGACAGCCCTCTGGAAACACCATATATTTT
V: TRBV29-1; D: NA; J: TRBJ2-2; size: NA; CDR3: CSVVSWTGELFF; DNA: TGCAGCGTTGTGAGTTGGACCGGGGAGCTGTTTTTT
V: TRBV9; D: TRBD1; J: TRBJ2-1; size: few; CDR3: CASSVVGTGGPLNEQFF; DNA: TGTGCCAGCAGCGTAGTTGGGACAGGGGGGCCTTTAAATGAGCAGTTCTTC
V: TRBV21-1; D: NA; J: TRBJ2-7; size: NA; CDR3: CASSKSRPSGGGLYEQYF; DNA: TGTGCCAGCAGCAAATCCCGACCTAGCGGAGGGGGGCTCTACGAGCAGTACTTC
V: TRBV19; D: TRBD2; J: TRBJ2-3; size: once; CDR3: CASSRTGTSGSGGTDTQYF; DNA: TGTGCCAGTAGTAGAACCGGGACTAGCGGGAGTGGGGGCACAGATACGCAGTATTTT
V: TRBV5-6; D: NA; J: TRBJ1-1; size: NA; CDR3: CASSHGGNTEAFF; DNA: TGTGCCAGCAGCCATGGGGGGAACACTGAAGCTTTCTTT
V: TRBV27; D: NA; J: TRBJ2-5; size: NA; CDR3: CASSFRMGETQYF; DNA: TGTGCCAGCAGTTTCCGAATGGGGGAGACCCAGTACTTC
V: TRBV7-2; D: NA; J: TRBJ1-5; size: NA; CDR3: CASSFLGAGSPEPQHF; DNA: TGTGCCAGCAGCTTTCTGGGGGCGGGCAGCCCTGAGCCCCAGCATTTT
V: TRBV12-5; D: NA; J: TRBJ1-2; size: NA; CDR3: CASGPATGRVYGYTF; DNA: TGTGCTAGTGGACCCGCCACAGGGAGGGTCTATGGCTACACCTTC
V: TRBV19; D: NA; J: TRBJ2-7; size: NA; CDR3: CASKGGGYEQYF; DNA: TGTGCCAGTAAAGGGGGGGGCTACGAGCAGTACTTC
V: TRBV4-1; D: NA; J: TRBJ2-7; size: NA; CDR3: CASSPDGDYEQYF; DNA: TGCGCCAGCAGCCCGGACGGAGACTACGAGCAGTACTTC
V: TRBV2; D: NA; J: TRBJ2-5; size: NA; CDR3: CASSEPTGGAVQETQYF; DNA: TGTGCCAGCAGTGAACCTACCGGAGGAGCGGTACAAGAGACCCAGTACTTC
V: TRBV14; D: TRBD1; J: TRBJ2-7; size: NA; CDR3: CASSLTGQGHYEQYF; DNA: TGTGCCAGCAGCCTAACGGGACAGGGGCACTACGAGCAGTACTTC
V: TRBV29-1; D: NA; J: TRBJ2-3; size: NA; CDR3: CSVDGTTDTQYF; DNA: TGCAGCGTTGACGGGACCACAGATACGCAGTATTTT
V: TRBV4-1; D: TRBD1; J: TRBJ2-1; size: NA; CDR3: CASSQDEGGFEQFF; DNA: TGCGCCAGCAGCCAAGATGAAGGGGGCTTTGAGCAGTTCTTC
V: TRBV29-1; D: NA; J: TRBJ2-3; size: NA; CDR3: CSVGRGGDTQYF; DNA: TGCAGCGTTGGCAGGGGTGGGGATACGCAGTATTTT
V: TRBV4-2; D: TRBD2; J: TRBJ2-3; size: NA; CDR3: CASSPAYRTSGNTDTQYF; DNA: TGTGCCAGCAGCCCCGCCTACCGGACTAGCGGGAACACAGATACGCAGTATTTT
V: TRBV5-8; D: NA; J: TRBJ2-2; size: NA; CDR3: CASSLGSMETGELFF; DNA: TGTGCCAGCAGCTTGGGGAGTATGGAGACCGGGGAGCTGTTTTTT
V: TRBV7-6; D: NA; J: TRBJ2-7; size: NA; CDR3: CASSLLPDNGEQYF; DNA: TGTGCCAGCAGCTTACTACCTGATAATGGCGAGCAGTACTTC
V: TRBV15; D: NA; J: TRBJ1-3; size: NA; CDR3: CATSRGGEKESPIYF; DNA: TGTGCCACCAGCAGAGGAGGGGAGAAGGAGAGCCCCATATATTTT
V: TRBV7-9; D: TRBD1; J: TRBJ1-4; size: NA; CDR3: CASSRQGGDEKLFF; DNA: TGTGCCAGCAGCCGACAGGGGGGGGATGAAAAACTGTTTTTT
V: TRBV4-2; D: TRBD2; J: TRBJ2-3; size: NA; CDR3: CASSQSPGIAGEVDTQYF; DNA: TGTGCCAGCAGCCAATCACCTGGGATAGCGGGAGAGGTAGATACGCAGTATTTT
V: TRBV10-2; D: NA; J: TRBJ2-2; size: few; CDR3: CATLDYTGELFF; DNA: TGCGCCACGCTCGACTACACCGGGGAGCTGTTTTTT
V: TRBV2; D: NA; J: TRBJ2-7; size: NA; CDR3: CASSEYQNYEQYF; DNA: TGTGCCAGCAGTGAATACCAGAACTACGAGCAGTACTTC
V: TRBV21-1; D: NA; J: TRBJ2-7; size: NA; CDR3: CASSKKAGEQYF; DNA: TGTGCCAGCAGCAAAAAGGCGGGCGAGCAGTACTTC
V: TRBV5-1; D: NA; J: TRBJ1-4; size: NA; CDR3: CASSLAGNVAEKLFF; DNA: TGCGCCAGCAGCTTGGCAGGGAACGTCGCTGAAAAACTGTTTTTT
V: TRBV15; D: NA; J: TRBJ2-7; size: NA; CDR3: CATSARQKLKSYEQYF; DNA: TGTGCCACCAGCGCACGACAGAAACTCAAATCCTACGAGCAGTACTTC
V: TRBV29-1; D: NA; J: TRBJ2-1; size: NA; CDR3: CSVEWSKQGGVNEQFF; DNA: TGCAGCGTTGAATGGTCGAAGCAGGGTGGGGTCAATGAGCAGTTCTTC
V: TRBV30; D: TRBD1; J: TRBJ2-1; size: NA; CDR3: CAWSYSRDRQFF; DNA: TGTGCCTGGAGCTACTCCCGGGACAGGCAGTTCTTC
V: TRBV30; D: TRBD1; J: TRBJ1-6; size: NA; CDR3: CAWRGQGGSPLHF; DNA: TGTGCCTGGAGAGGACAGGGAGGGTCACCCCTCCACTTT